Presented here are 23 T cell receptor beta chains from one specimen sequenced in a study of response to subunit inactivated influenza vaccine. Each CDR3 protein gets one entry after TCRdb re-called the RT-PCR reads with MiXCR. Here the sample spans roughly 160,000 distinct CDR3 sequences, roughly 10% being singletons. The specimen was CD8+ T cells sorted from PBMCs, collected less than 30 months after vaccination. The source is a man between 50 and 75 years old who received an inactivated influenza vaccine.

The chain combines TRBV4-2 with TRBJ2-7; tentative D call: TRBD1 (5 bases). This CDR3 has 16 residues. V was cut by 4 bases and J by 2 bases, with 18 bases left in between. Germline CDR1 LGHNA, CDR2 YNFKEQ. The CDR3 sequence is CASSRPGASVPYEQYF. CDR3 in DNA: TGTGCCAGCAGCCGGCCTGGGGCCAGCGTCCCCTACGAGCAGTACTTC.

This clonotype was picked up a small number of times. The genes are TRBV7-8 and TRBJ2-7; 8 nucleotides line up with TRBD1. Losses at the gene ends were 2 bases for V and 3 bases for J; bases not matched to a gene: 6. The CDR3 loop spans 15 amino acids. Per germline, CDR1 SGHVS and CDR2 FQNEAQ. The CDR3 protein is CASSLRQGTYYEQYF. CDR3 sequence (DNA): TGTGCCAGCAGCTTAAGACAGGGGACATACTACGAGCAGTACTTC.

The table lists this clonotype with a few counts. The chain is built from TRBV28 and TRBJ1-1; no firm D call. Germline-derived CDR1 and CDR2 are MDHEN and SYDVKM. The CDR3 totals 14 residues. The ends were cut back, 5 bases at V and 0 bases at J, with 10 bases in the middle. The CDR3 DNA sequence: TGTGCCAGCAGTCCCCCGGAGCTGAACACTGAAGCTTTCTTT. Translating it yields CASSPPELNTEAFF.

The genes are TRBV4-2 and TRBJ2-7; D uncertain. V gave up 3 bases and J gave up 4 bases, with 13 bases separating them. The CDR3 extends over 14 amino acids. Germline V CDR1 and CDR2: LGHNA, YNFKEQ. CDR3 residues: CASSHSNTVYEQYF. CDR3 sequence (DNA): TGTGCCAGCAGCCATTCTAACACAGTATACGAGCAGTACTTC.

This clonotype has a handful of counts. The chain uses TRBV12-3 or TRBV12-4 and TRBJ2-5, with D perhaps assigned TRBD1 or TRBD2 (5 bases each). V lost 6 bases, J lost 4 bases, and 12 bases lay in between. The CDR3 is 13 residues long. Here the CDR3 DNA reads TGTGCCAGCAGCCCGGGACCCAGAGAGACCCAGTACTTC. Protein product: CASSPGPRETQYF.

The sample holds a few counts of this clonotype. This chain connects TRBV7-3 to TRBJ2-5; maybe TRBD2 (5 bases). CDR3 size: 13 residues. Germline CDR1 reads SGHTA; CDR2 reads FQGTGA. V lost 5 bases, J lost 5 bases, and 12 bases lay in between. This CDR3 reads CASSPRIAETQYF. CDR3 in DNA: TGTGCCAGCAGCCCTAGGATAGCGGAGACCCAGTACTTC.

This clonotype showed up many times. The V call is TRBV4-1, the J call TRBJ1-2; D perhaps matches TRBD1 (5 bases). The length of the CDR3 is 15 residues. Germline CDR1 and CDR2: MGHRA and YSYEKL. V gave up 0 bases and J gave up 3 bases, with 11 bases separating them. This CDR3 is CASSQDWDGYYGYTF. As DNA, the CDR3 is TGCGCCAGCAGCCAAGATTGGGACGGCTACTATGGCTACACCTTC.

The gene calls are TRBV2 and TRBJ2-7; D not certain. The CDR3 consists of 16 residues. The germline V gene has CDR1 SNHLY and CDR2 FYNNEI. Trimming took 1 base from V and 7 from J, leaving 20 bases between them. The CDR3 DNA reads TGTGCCAGCAGTGAAGTCAACCCCAGCGTGGCAGCTGAGCAGTACTTC. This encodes CASSEVNPSVAAEQYF.

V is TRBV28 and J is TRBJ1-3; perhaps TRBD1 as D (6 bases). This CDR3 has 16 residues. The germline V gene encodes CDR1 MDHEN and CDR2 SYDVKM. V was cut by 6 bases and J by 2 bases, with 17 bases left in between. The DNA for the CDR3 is TGTGCCAGCAGGTACGCCGGGACATCGGCTGGAAACACCATATATTTT. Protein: CASRYAGTSAGNTIYF. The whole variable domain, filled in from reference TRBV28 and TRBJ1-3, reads DVKVTQSSRYLVKRTGEKVFLECVQDMDHENMFWYRQDPGLGLRLIYFSYDVKMKEKGDIPEGYSVSREKKERFSLILESASTNQTSMYLCASRYAGTSAGNTIYFGEGSWLTVV.

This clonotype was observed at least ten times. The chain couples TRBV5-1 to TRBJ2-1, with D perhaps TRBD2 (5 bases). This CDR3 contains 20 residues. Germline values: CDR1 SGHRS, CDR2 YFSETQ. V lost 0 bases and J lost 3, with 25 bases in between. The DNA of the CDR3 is TGCGCCAGCAGCTTGGAGGGAGAACAACCGTCAACGGCCGTCTACAATGAGCAGTTCTTC. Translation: CASSLEGEQPSTAVYNEQFF.

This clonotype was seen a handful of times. The CDR3 region is CASSPGPNFYEQYF. Here the CDR3 DNA reads TGTGCCAGCAGCCCCGGACCGAACTTCTACGAGCAGTACTTC. The chain joins TRBV6-1 to TRBJ2-7; D is uncertain. The V and J ends lost 6 bases and 3 bases respectively, with 15 bases between them. The CDR3 runs 14 residues. Germline V gives CDR1 MNHNS, CDR2 SASEGT.

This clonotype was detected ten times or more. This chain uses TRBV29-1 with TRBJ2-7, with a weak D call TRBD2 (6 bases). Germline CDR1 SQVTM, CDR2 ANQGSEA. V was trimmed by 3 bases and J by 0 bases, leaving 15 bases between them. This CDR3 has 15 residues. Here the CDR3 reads CSVEGLPGSSYEQYF. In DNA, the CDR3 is TGCAGCGTTGAGGGACTTCCCGGGAGCTCCTACGAGCAGTACTTC.

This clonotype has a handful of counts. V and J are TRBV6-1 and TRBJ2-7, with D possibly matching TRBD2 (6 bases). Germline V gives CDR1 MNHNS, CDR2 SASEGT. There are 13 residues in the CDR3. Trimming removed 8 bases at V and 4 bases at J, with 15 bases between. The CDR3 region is CASGAGSSYEQYF. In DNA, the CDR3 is TGTGCCAGCGGGGCCGGGAGCAGTTACGAGCAGTACTTC.

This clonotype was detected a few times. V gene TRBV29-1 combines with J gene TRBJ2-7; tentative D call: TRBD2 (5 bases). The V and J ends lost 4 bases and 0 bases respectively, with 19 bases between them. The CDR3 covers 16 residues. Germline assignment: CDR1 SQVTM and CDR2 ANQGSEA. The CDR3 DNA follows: TGCAGCGTTGTGCCGCGGGTTGACGGACTCTCCTACGAGCAGTACTTC. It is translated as CSVVPRVDGLSYEQYF.

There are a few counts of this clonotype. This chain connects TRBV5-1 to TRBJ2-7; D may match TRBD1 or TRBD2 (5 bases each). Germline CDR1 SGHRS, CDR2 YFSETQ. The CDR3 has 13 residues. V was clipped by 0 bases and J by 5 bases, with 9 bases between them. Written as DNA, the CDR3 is TGCGCCAGCAGCTTGGGGGGACGGGACGAGCAGTACTTC. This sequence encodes CASSLGGRDEQYF.

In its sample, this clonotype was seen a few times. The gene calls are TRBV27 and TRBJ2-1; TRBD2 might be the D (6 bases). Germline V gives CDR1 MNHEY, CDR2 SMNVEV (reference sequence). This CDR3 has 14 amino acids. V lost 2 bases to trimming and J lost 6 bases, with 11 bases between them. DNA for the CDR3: TGTGCCAGCAGTTTAGGGATGGGGGGCAATGAGCAGTTCTTC. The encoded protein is CASSLGMGGNEQFF.

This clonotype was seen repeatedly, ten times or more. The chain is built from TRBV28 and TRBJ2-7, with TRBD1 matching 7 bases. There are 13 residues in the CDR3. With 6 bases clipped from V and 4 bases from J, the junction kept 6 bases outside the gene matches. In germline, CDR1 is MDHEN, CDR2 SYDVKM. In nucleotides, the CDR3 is TGTGCCAGCAGCCTAAGGGACAGTTACGAGCAGTACTTC. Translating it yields CASSLRDSYEQYF.

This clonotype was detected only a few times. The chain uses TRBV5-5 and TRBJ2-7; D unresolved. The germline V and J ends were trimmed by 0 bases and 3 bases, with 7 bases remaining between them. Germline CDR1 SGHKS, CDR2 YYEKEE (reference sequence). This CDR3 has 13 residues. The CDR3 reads CASSLDWVYEQYF. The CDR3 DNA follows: TGTGCCAGCAGCTTGGATTGGGTCTACGAGCAGTACTTC.

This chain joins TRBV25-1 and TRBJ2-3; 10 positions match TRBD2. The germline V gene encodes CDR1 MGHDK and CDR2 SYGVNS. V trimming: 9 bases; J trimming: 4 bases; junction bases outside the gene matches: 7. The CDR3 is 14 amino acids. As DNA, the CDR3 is TGTGCCAGTGGTCTTCTAGCGGGAGCAGATACGCAGTATTTT. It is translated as CASGLLAGADTQYF.

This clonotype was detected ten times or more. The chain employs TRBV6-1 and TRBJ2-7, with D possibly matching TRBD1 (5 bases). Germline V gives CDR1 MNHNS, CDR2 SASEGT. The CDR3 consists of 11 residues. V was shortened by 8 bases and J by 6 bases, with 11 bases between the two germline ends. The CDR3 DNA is TGTGCCAGCTTATTAGGGGCCGAGCAGTACTTC. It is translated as CASLLGAEQYF.

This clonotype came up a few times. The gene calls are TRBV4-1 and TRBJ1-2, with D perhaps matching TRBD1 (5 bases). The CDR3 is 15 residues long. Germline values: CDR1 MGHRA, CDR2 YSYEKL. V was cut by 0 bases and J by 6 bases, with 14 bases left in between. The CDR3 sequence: CASSQDMGDYHGYTF. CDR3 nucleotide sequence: TGCGCCAGCAGCCAAGATATGGGGGATTACCATGGCTACACCTTC.

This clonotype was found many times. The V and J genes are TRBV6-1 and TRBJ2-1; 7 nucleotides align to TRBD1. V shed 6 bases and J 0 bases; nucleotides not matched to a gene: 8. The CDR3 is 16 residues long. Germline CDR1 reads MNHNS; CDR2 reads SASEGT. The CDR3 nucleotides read TGTGCCAGCAGCATACAGGGGCTGGGCTCCTACAATGAGCAGTTCTTC. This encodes CASSIQGLGSYNEQFF.

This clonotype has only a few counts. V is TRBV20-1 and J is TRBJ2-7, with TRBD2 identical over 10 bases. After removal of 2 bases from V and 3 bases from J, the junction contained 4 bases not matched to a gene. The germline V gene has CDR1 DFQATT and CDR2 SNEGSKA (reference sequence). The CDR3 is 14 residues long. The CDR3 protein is CSARLAGVDYEQYF. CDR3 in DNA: TGCAGTGCTAGACTAGCGGGGGTGGACTACGAGCAGTACTTC.